This TCR beta chain was obtained from a study of Ad26.COV2.S vaccination and SARS-CoV-2 variants. Study-wide results and limits: Greater spike-specific TCR breadth was seen in vaccine recipients than in placebo recipients.

The CDR3 totals 14 residues. Trimming took off 4 bases at V and 2 bases at J, with 12 bases between the two ends. Germline V CDR1 and CDR2: SGHRS, YFSETQ. As for this clone: Its antigen is as yet unknown.

Noted treatment: about 20 received Ad26.COV2.S at low or high dose, single or two shots; 5 received placebo; per-sample allocation not given. The samples date from day 63 after the first vaccine or placebo injection. Libraries were prepared by immunoSEQ multiplex PCR; TCRdb keeps only in-frame clonotypes and omits some of them. The data show about 350,000 clones, 75% to 90% seen once. Source: peripheral blood, taken in a trial of Ad26.COV2.S vaccine versus placebo. The receptor was isolated from a person aged 18 to 59 who received the Ad26.COV2.S COVID-19 vaccine or a placebo. V usage is TRBV5-1 and J usage is TRBJ2-5; D gene unclear. CDR3 residues: CASSPSGLQETQYF. As DNA, the CDR3 is TGCGCCAGCAGCCCCTCCGGGTTACAAGAGACCCAGTACTTC.